Sequencing of this T cell receptor (beta chain) was carried out in a study of graft-versus-host responses after intestinal transplantation. Study-level background: Recipients got multivisceral, liver-intestinal, or isolated intestinal transplants. Anti-thymocyte globulin induction was given to all recipients, followed by tacrolimus and steroids for approximately three years. Study-wide results and caveats: Some GvH clones appeared in ileal mucosa or blood before recipient bone marrow.

Notes on this clone: The antigen is unknown.

Repertoires were generated with immunoSEQ multiplex PCR, while TCRdb's copy carries only in-frame clones and drops some. The sample lists 80,000 to 95,000 clones, around 90% occurring once. V was trimmed by 2 bases and J by 0 bases, leaving 11 bases between them. Germline V gene data show CDR1 as MGHRA and CDR2 as YSYEKL. The CDR3 extends over 16 amino acids. This material consisted of unstimulated CD8+ T cells sorted from spleen or lymph node cells, taken before intestinal transplant. This TCR was sampled from a human donor who received an intestinal transplant. The V call is TRBV4-1, the J call TRBJ1-5; D uncertain. In DNA, the CDR3 is TGCGCCAGCAGCCAAACTGCAGGCGATAGCAATCAGCCCCAGCATTTT. This codes for CASSQTAGDSNQPQHF.